This TCR beta chain appears in the sequencing data of a study of response to subunit inactivated influenza vaccine (dated by TCRdb to the late 2010s). About the investigation overall: To follow how T cells responded to a trivalent subunit inactivated influenza vaccine, the researchers relied on deep quantitative profiling of the T cell receptor repertoire.

Libraries were built with RT-PCR. TCRdb names Illumina HiSeq 2500 as the instrument used. In-frame beta chains were kept once TCRdb had trimmed the public reads at Q25 with fastp and called clones with MiXCR. For every CDR3 protein sequence, its rows merge into one entry that carries the most common genes and DNA. This sample has just under 250,000 distinct CDR3 sequences in its table, and about 12% of those were observed once. The ten top clones hold 7.8% of the sample. Only a few counts were recorded for this clonotype. It lacks a known antigen. Base quality data are lacking; no much larger clone is found one base away. Study-wide findings and limitations: The authors proposed that each seasonal influenza vaccination may bring in only a limited number of new T cells.

From the germline V gene (reference sequence), CDR1 is LNHDA and CDR2 is SQIVND. Between the V and J ends, shortened by 5 bases and 9 bases respectively, the junction contains 21 bases. Including cysteine and phenylalanine, the CDR3 has 15 amino acids. CDR3 DNA only is kept here, 45 bases in frame from base 1. The chain was built from TRBV19 and TRBJ2-3; the D gene is perhaps TRBD1 or TRBD2, as each covers 5 bases. The TCR was taken from a man between 45 and 60 years old who received an inactivated influenza vaccine. Donor details come from another sample of the same person, matched by shared clones. Sequencing was performed on non-naive T cells sorted from PBMCs, taken around 14 days before vaccination. The meaning of the sample's cell subset or site label: memory T cell fraction. DNA sequence: TGTGCCAGTAGTCCTGGGACGTCCCCAAAAGGCACGCAGTATTTT. This gives the protein CASSPGTSPKGTQYF.